A selection of T cell receptor beta chains follows, all from one sample in a study of CD8+ T cells in alopecia areata. The repertoire was sequenced with immunoSEQ multiplex PCR; TCRdb's copy has only in-frame clones and lacks some. This sample has under 250,000 clones; around three fifths occur once, and the top ten carry more than 0.4%. The input for sequencing was CD4+ T cells sorted from blood, taken at week 0. Receptors originate from a human donor with alopecia areata. The conserved cysteine and the conserved F or W are not part of the CDR3 here.

V gene,J gene,CDR3 length,CDR3 protein
TRBV7-9,TRBJ2-7,11,ASSSVGGGEQY
TRBV2,TRBJ2-1,9,ASGTGTVQF
TRBV4-1,TRBJ2-1,14,ASSDQPLAGGDEQF
TRBV18,TRBJ2-4,14,ASSPWDLAAKNIQY
TRBV30,TRBJ2-1,12,AWSIVGSSNEQF
TRBV30,TRBJ1-4,13,AWSAASRANEKLF
TRBV5-1,TRBJ2-1,14,ASSPGLAGVHNEQF
TRBV6-1,TRBJ2-2,12,ASSARTYTGELF
TRBV6-6,TRBJ1-1,11,ASSGGINTEAF
TRBV7-9,TRBJ2-5,8,ASTQETQY
TRBV30,TRBJ2-1,11,AWSVGLNNEQF
TRBV6-1,TRBJ1-5,12,ASSEWRGGQPQH
TRBV30,TRBJ1-2,11,AWKYPGIYGYT
TRBV6-6,TRBJ2-2,11,ASSYSMPGELF
TRBV6-5,TRBJ2-3,11,ASSSKLADTQY
TRBV14,TRBJ1-1,13,ASSQVYPADTEAF
TRBV7-2,TRBJ1-2,12,ASSPGTANYGYT
TRBV9,TRBJ1-1,14,ASSPRQGAMSTEAF
TRBV29-1,TRBJ2-1,13,SVDSTNRAGNEQF
TRBV5-4,TRBJ1-2,10,ASSLDREGYT
TRBV29-1,TRBJ2-1,13,SVVGGDRVYNEQF
TRBV7-9,TRBJ2-5,13,ASSSGLAGQETQY
TRBV30,TRBJ2-7,13,AWSVWGQGAYEQY
TRBV4-2,TRBJ2-2,13,ASSQVRGDTGELF
TRBV5-1,TRBJ2-5,13,ASSFYRNKQETQY
TRBV27,TRBJ1-1,12,ASKKEGLNTEAF
TRBV30,TRBJ2-7,9,AWRLGFEQY
TRBV5-1,TRBJ2-2,13,ASSLSQGNTGELF
TRBV29-1,TRBJ1-2,11,SVRGAVVDGYT
TRBV30,TRBJ1-2,11,AWSTQGVHGYT
TRBV19,TRBJ1-3,12,ASSRDSFGNTIY
TRBV11-2,TRBJ2-5,11,ASSGGLQETQY
TRBV7-9,TRBJ1-4,12,ASSRGRGEEKLF
TRBV5-1,TRBJ2-5,15,ASSSWTSGSPGETQY
TRBV7-3,TRBJ2-5,13,ASSLGLAERETQY
TRBV29-1,TRBJ1-5,12,SVGESLANQPQH
TRBV2,TRBJ2-6,13,ASRHRDAGANVLT
TRBV27,TRBJ2-3,14,ASSLMMGLSTDTQY
TRBV7-9,TRBJ1-2,10,ASSSSNYGYT
TRBV11-2,TRBJ2-1,13,ASSLTVVAYNEQF
TRBV5-6,TRBJ1-1,10,ASSPHGAEAF
TRBV7-2,TRBJ2-3,11,ASSLSSSDTQY
TRBV6-5,TRBJ2-2,13,ASSYGGSRAGELF
TRBV6-6,TRBJ1-4,14,ASSAPGTGPLTRLF
TRBV10-3,TRBJ1-2,12,AIRPGQGDYGYT
TRBV30,TRBJ1-2,10,AWIETGHGYT
TRBV5-1,TRBJ2-1,16,ASSLGLAGGISYNEQF
TRBV5-1,TRBJ2-1,12,ASSLTSRVDEQF
TRBV11-2,TRBJ2-7,12,ASSWTSGSREQY
TRBV19,TRBJ1-5,10,ASNRQGGPQH
TRBV6-5,TRBJ2-4,11,ASSEDGKNIQY
TRBV21-1,TRBJ2-4,9,ASSNVDIQY
TRBV5-4,TRBJ1-2,12,ASSRTGSNYGYT
TRBV6-1,TRBJ1-5,11,ASSDNSNQPQH
TRBV6-5,TRBJ1-1,12,ASSYSTGNTEAF
TRBV7-2,TRBJ2-7,12,ASSPRQGVSEQY
TRBV30,TRBJ1-5,14,AWSYRGTPSNQPQH
TRBV7-9,TRBJ2-7,15,ASSLLGRDRATYEQY
TRBV10-2,TRBJ1-1,14,AARVASLRHSDEAF